This TCR beta chain was sequenced for a study of blood T cell repertoires in COVID-19. Study as a whole: Acute-phase and convalescent COVID-19 samples originated in the United States, Italy and Spain. PBMCs, B-cell-depleted T cells, or T cells provided the cDNA or gDNA that made up the material.

Germline V gives CDR1 SGHNT, CDR2 YYREEE (reference sequence). Unmatched junction bases numbered 13, after V lost 3 bases and J lost 2 bases. There are 18 residues in the CDR3. Authors' methods: Amplifying reference gene primers gave estimates of nucleated cell counts. Sequenced by immunoSEQ multiplex PCR; TCRdb stores in-frame clones only, minus some. V, J and clone size reflect that table, while D and trimming were determined from the DNA. The repertoire holds around 200,000 clones, around 90% seen once, with around 0.63% in the top ten. Sequenced: peripheral blood. The sequence came from a man aged 50 to 60 with acute or convalescent COVID-19. V and J are TRBV5-4 and TRBJ2-7; 11 nucleotides agree with TRBD2. CDR3 amino acids: CASSSRLAGGQYPYEQYF. CDR3 sequence (DNA): TGTGCCAGCAGCTCTAGGCTAGCGGGAGGTCAATACCCCTACGAGCAGTACTTC.